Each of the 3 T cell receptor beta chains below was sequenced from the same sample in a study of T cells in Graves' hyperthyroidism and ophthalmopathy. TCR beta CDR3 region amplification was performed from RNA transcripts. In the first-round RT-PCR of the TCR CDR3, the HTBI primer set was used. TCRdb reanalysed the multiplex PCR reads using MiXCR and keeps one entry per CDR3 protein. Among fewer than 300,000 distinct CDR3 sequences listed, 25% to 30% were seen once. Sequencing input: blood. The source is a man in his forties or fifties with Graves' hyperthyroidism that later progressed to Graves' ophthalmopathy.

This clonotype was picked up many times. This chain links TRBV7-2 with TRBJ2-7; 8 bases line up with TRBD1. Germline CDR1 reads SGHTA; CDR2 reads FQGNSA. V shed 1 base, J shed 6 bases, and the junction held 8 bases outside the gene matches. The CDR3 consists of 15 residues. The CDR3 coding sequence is TGTGCCAGCAGCTTAGGGGATCAGGGGGCCTCCGAGCAGTACTTC. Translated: CASSLGDQGASEQYF.

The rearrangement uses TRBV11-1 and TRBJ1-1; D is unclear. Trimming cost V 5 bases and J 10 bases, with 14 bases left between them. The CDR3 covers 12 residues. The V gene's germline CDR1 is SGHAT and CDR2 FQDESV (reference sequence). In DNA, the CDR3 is TGTGCCAGCAGCCCGTACACGGGAAGAGCTTTCTTT. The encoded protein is CASSPYTGRAFF.

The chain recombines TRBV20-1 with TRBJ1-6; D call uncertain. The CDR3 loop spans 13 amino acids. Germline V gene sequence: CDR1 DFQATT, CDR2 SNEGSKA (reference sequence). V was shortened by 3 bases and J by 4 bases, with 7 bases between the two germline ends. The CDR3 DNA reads TGCAGTGCTAGGTTCGAATATAATTCACCCCTCCACTTT. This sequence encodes CSARFEYNSPLHF.